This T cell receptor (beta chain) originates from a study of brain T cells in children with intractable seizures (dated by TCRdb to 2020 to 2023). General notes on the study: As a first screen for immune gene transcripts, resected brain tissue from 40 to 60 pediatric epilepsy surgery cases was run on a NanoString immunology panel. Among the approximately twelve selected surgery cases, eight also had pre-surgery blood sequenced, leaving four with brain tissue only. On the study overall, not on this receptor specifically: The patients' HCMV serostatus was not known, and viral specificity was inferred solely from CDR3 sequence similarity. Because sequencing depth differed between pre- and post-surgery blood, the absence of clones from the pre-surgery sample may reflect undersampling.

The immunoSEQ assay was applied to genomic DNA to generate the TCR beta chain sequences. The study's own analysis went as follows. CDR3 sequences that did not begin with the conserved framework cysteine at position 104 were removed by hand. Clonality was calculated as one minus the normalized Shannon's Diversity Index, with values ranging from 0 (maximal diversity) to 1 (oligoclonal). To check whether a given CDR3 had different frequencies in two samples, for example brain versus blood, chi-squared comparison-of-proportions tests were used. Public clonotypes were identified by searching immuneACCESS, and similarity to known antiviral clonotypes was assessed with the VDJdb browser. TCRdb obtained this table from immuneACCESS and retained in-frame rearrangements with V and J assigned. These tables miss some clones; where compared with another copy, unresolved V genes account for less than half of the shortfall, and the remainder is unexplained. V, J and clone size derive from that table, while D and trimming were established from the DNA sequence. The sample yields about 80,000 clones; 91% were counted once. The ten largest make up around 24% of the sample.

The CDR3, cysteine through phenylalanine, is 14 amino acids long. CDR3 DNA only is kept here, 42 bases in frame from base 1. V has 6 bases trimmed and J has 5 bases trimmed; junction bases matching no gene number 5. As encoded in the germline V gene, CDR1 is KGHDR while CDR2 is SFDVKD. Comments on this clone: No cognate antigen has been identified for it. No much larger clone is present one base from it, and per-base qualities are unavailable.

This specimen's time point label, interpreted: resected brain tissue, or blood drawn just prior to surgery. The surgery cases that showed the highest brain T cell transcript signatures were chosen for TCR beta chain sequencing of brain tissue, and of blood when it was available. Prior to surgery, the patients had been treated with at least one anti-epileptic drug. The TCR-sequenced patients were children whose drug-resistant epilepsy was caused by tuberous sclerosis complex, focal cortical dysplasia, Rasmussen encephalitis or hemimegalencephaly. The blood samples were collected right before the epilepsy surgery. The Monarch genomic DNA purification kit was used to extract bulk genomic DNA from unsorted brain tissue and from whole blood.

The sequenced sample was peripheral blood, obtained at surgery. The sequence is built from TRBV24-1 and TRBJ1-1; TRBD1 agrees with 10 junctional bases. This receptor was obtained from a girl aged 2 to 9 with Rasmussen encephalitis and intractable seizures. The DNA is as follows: TGTGCCACCAGTAAGACAGGGGGCAAAACTGAAGCTTTCTTT. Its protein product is CATSKTGGKTEAFF.